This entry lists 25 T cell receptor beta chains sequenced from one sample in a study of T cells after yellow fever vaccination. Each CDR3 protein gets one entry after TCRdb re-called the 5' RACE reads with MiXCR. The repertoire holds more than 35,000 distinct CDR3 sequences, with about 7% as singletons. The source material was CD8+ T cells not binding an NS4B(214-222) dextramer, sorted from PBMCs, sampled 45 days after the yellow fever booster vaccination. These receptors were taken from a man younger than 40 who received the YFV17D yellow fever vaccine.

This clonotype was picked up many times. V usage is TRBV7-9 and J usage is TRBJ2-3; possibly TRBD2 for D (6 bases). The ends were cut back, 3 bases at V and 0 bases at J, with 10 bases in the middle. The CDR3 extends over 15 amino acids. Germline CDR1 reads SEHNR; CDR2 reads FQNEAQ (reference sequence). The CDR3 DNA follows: TGTGCCAGCAGCTTTTGGGGGACTAGCACAGATACGCAGTATTTT. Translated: CASSFWGTSTDTQYF.

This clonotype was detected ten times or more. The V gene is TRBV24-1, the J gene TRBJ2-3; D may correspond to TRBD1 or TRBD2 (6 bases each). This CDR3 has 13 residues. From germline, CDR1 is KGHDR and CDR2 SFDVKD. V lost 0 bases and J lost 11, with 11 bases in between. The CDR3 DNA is TGTGCCACCAGTGATTTGGAGGAGGGACAGCAGTATTTT. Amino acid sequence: CATSDLEEGQQYF.

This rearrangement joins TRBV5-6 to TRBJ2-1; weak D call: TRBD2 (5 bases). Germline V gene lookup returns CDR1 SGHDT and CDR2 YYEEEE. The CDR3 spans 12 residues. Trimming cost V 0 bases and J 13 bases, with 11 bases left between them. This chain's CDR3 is CASSLVASPQFF. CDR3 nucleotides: TGTGCCAGCAGCTTGGTAGCGTCCCCTCAGTTCTTC. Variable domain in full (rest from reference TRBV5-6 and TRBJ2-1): DAGVTQSPTHLIKTRGQQVTLRCSPKSGHDTVSWYQQALGQGPQFIFQYYEEEERQRGNFPDRFSGHQFPNYSSELNVNALLLGDSALYLCASSLVASPQFFGPGTRLTVL.

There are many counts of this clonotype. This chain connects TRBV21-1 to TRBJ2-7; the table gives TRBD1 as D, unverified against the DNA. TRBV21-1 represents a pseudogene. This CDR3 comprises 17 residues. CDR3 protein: CASSKFFGQPNSYEQYF. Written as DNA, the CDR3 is TGTGCCAGCAGCAAATTCTTCGGACAACCAAACTCCTACGAGCAGTACTTC.

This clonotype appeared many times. DNA of the CDR3: TGCAGTGCTCCGAGATGGGACAGCCACTACGAGCAGTACTTC. Translated: CSAPRWDSHYEQYF. The chain links TRBV20-1 to TRBJ2-7; 7 positions agree with TRBD1. With 5 bases clipped from V and 3 bases from J, the junction kept 10 bases outside the gene matches. The CDR3 consists of 14 residues. CDR1 is DFQATT and CDR2 is SNEGSKA in the germline V gene (reference sequence).

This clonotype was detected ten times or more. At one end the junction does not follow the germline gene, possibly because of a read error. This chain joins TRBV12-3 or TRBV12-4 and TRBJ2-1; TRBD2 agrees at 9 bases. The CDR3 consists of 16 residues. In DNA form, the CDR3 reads TGTGCCAGCAGTCCCGGACTGACAGGAGGTAGCGGGAGCTCCATCTTC. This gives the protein CASSPGLTGGSGSSIF.

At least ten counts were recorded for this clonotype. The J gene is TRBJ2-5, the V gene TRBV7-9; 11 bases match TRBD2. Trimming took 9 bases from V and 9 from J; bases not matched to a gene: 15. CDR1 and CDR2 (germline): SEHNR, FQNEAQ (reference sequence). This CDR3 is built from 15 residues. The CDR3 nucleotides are TGTGCCAGTTGGACAGGGACTAGCGGAGGAGGACCCCAGTACTTC. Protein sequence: CASWTGTSGGGPQYF. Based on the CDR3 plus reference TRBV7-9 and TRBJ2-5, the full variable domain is DTGVSQNPRHKITKRGQNVTFRCDPISEHNRLYWYRQTLGQGPEFLTYFQNEAQLEKSRLLSDRFSAERPKGSFSTLEIQRTEQGDSAMYLCASWTGTSGGGPQYFGPGTRLLVL.

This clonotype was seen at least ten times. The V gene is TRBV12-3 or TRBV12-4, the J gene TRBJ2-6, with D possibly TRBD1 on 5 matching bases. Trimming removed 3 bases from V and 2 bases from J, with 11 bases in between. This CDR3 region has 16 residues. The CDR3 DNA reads TGTGCCAGCAGTTTTCTTTTGGGGCCTGGGGCCAACGTCCTGACTTTC. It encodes CASSFLLGPGANVLTF.

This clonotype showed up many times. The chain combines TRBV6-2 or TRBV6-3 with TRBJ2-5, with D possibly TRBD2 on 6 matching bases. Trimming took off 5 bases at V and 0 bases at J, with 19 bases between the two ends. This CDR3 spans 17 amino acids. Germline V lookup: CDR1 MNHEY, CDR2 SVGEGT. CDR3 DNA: TGTGCCAGCAGTAAGTGGCGGGGACCGAAGAACCAAGAGACCCAGTACTTC. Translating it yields CASSKWRGPKNQETQYF.

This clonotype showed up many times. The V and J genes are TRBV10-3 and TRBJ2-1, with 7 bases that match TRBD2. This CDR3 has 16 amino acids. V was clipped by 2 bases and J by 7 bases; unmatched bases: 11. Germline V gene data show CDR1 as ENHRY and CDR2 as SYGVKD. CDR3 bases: TGTGCCATCAGTGAGCCACTCGGACTAGTGGAAAATGAGCAGTTCTTC. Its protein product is CAISEPLGLVENEQFF.

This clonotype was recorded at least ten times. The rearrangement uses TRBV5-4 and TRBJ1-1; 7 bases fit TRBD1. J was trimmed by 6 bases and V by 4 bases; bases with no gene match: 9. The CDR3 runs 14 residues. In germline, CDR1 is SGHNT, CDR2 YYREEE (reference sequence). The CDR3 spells CASSVGTANPEAFF. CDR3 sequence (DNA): TGTGCCAGCAGCGTCGGGACAGCCAACCCTGAAGCTTTCTTT.

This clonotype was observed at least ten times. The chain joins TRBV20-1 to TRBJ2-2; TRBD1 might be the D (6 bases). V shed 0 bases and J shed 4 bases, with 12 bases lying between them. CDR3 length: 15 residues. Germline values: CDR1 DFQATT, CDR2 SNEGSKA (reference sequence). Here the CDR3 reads CSARDGGLGTGELFF. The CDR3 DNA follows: TGCAGTGCTAGAGATGGGGGCCTGGGCACCGGGGAGCTGTTTTTT.

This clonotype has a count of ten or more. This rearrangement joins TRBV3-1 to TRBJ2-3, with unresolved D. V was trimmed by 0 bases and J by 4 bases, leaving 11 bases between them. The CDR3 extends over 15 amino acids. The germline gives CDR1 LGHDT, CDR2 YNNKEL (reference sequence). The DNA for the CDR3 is TGTGCCAGCAGCCAAGATCCCAGTCAGGCAGATACGCAGTATTTT. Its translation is CASSQDPSQADTQYF.

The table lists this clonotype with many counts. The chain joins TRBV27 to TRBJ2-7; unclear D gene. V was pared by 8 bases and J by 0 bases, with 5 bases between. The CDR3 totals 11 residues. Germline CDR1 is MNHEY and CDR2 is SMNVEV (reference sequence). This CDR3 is CASRSSYEQYF. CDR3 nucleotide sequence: TGTGCCAGCCGAAGCTCCTACGAGCAGTACTTC.

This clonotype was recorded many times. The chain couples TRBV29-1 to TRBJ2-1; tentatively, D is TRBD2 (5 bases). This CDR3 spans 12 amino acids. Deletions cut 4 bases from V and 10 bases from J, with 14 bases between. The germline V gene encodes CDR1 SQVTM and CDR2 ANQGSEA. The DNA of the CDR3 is TGCAGCGTTGCGGAAGGGAGCTACGAGCAGTTCTTC. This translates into CSVAEGSYEQFF.

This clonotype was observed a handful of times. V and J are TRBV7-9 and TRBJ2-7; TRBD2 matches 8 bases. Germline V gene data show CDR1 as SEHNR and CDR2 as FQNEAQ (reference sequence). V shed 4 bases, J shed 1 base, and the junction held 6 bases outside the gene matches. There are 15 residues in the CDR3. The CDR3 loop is CASSSTGLVSYEQYF. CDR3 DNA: TGTGCCAGCAGCTCCACGGGACTAGTTTCCTACGAGCAGTACTTC.

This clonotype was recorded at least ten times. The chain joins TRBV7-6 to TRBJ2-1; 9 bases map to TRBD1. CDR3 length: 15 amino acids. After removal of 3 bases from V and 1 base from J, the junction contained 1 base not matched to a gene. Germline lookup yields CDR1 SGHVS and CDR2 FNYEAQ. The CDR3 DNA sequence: TGTGCCAGCAGCTTCGGGACAGGGTCCTACAATGAGCAGTTCTTC. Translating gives CASSFGTGSYNEQFF.

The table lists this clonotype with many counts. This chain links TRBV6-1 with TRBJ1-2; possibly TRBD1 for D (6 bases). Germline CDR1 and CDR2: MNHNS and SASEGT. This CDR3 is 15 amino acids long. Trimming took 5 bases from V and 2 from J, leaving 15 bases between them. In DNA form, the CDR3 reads TGTGCCAGCAGTAAGCCTACAGGGCTGAACTATGGCTACACCTTC. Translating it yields CASSKPTGLNYGYTF.

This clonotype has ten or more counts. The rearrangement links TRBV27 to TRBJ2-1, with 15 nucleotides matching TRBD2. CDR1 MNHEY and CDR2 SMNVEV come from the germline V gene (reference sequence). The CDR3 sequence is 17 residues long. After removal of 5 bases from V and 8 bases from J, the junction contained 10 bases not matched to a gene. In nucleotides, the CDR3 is TGTGCCAGCAGTGGACTAGCGGGAGGGCCAGGATACGATGAGCAGTTCTTC. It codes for CASSGLAGGPGYDEQFF.

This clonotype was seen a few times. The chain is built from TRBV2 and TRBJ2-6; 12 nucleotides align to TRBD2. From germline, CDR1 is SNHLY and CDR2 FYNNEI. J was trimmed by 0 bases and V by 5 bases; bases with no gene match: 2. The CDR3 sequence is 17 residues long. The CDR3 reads CASSLGLAGSGANVLTF. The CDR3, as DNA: TGTGCCAGCAGTCTGGGACTAGCGGGCTCTGGGGCCAACGTCCTGACTTTC.

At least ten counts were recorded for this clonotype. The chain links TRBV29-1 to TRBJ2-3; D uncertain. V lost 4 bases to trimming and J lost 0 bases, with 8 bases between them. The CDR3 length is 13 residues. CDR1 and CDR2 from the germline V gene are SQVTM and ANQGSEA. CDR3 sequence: CSVGPTSTDTQYF. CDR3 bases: TGCAGCGTTGGGCCCACTAGCACAGATACGCAGTATTTT.

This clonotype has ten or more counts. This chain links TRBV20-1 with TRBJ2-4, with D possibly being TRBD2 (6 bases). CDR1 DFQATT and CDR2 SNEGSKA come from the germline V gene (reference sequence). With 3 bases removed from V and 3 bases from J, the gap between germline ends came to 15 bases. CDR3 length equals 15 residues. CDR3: CSASGSGEVKNIQYF. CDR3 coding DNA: TGCAGTGCTAGTGGTTCTGGGGAGGTCAAAAACATTCAGTACTTC.

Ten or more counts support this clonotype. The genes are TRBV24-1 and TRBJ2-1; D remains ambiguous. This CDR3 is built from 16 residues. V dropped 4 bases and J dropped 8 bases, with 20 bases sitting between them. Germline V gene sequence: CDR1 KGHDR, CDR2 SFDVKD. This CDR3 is CATSDPRYRSWDEQFF. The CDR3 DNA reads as TGTGCCACCAGTGACCCTCGGTACCGAAGTTGGGATGAGCAGTTCTTC.

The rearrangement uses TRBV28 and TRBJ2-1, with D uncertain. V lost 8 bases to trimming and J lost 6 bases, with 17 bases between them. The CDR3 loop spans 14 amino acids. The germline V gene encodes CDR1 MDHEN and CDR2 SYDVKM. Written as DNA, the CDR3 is TGTGCCAGCTCCTCACCCGGTTCTGGCAATGAGCAGTTCTTC. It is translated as CASSSPGSGNEQFF.

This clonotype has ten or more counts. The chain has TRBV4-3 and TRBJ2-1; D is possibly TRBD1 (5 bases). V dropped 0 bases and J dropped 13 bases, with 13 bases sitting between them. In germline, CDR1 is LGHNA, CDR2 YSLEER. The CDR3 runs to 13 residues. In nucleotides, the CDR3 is TGCGCCAGCAGCCAAGAAGGGGTCTGGGGCCAGTTCTTC. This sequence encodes CASSQEGVWGQFF.